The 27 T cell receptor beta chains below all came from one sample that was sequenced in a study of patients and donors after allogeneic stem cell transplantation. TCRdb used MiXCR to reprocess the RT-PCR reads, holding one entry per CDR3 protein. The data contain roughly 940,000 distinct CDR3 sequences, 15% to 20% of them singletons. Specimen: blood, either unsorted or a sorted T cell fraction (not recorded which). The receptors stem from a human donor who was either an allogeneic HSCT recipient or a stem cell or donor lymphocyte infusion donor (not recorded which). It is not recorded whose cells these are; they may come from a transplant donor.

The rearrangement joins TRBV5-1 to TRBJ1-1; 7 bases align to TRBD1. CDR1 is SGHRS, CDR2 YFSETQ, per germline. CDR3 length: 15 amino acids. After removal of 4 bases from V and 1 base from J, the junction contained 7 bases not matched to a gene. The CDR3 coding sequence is TGCGCCAGCAGCCAACGGGACAGACAGAACACTGAAGCTTTCTTT. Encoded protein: CASSQRDRQNTEAFF.

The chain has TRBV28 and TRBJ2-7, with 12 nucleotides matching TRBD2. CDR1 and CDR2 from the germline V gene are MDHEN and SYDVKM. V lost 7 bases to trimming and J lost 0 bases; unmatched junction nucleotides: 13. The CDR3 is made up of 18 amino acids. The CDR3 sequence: CASIPGASGGESSYEQYF. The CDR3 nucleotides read TGTGCCAGCATCCCGGGGGCTAGCGGGGGGGAGAGCTCCTACGAGCAGTACTTC.

CDR3 nucleotides: TGTGCCAGCAGTTCAACACCCGCCCGGTTGGGCCGGGACGAGCAGTACTTC. Translation gives CASSSTPARLGRDEQYF. The rearrangement joins TRBV6-5 to TRBJ2-7; D remains unclear. Trimming pared 4 bases from V and 5 bases from J, leaving 24 bases between. The CDR3 contains 17 residues. Germline CDR1 and CDR2: MNHEY and SVGAGI.

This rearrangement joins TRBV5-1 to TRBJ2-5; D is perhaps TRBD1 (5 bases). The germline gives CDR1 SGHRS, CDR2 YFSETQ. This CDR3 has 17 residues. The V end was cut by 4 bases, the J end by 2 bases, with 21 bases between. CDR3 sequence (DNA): TGCGCCAGCAGCCTAGGAATTACGACAGCTCTTCAAGAGACCCAGTACTTC. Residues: CASSLGITTALQETQYF.

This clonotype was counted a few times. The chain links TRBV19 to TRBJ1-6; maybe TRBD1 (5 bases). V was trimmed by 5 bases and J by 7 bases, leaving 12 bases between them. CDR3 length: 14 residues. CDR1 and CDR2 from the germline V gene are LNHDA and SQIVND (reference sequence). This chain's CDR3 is CASSDEWGNSPLHF. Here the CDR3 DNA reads TGTGCCAGTAGTGATGAATGGGGCAATTCACCCCTCCACTTT.

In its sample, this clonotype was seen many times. This chain's CDR3 is CASSYAPGRLSYEQYF. In DNA form, the CDR3 reads TGTGCCAGCAGTTACGCCCCGGGACGGCTTTCCTACGAGCAGTACTTC. The gene calls are TRBV6-5 and TRBJ2-7, with D possibly being TRBD1 or TRBD2 (5 bases each). V was trimmed by 2 bases and J by 1 base, leaving 15 bases between them. Germline loops: CDR1 MNHEY, CDR2 SVGAGI. The CDR3 totals 16 residues.

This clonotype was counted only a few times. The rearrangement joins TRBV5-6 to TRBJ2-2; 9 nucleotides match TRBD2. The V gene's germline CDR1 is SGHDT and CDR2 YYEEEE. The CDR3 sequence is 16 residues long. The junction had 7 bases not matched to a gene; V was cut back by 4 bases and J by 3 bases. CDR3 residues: CASSLTSGFHTGELFF. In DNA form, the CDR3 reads TGTGCCAGCAGCCTGACTAGCGGTTTTCACACCGGGGAGCTGTTTTTT.

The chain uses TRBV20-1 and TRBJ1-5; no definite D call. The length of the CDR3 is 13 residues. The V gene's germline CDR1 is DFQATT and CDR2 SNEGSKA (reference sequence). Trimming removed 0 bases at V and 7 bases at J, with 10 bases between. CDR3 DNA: TGCAGTGCTAGAGAGGGATTCGCGCAGCCCCAGCATTTT. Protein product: CSAREGFAQPQHF.

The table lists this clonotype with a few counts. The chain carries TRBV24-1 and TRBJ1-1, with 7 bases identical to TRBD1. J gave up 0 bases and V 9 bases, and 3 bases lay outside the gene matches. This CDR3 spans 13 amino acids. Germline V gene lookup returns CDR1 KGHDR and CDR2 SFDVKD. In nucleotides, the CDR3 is TGTGCCACCGTAGGGGGCCTGAACACTGAAGCTTTCTTT. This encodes CATVGGLNTEAFF.

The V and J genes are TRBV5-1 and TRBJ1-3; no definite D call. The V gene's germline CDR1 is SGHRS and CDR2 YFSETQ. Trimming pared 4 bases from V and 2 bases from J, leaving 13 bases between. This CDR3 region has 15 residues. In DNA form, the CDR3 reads TGCGCCAGCAGCCCGGGTCGGTCACCTGGAAACACCATATATTTT. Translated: CASSPGRSPGNTIYF.

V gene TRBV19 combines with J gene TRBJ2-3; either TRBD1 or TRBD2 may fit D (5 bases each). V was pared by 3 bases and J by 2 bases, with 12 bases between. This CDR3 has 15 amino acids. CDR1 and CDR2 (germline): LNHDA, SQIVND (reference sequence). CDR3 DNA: TGTGCCAGTAGTATGAGGGGCGGAGTCACAGATACGCAGTATTTT. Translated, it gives CASSMRGGVTDTQYF.

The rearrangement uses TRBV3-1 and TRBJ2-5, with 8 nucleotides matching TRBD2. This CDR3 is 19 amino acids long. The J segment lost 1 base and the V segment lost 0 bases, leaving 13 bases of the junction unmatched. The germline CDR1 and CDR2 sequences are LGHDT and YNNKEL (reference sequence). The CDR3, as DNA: TGTGCCAGCAGCCAAGATACCAGCGGGAGTGCATACTCCCAAGAGACCCAGTACTTC. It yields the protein CASSQDTSGSAYSQETQYF.

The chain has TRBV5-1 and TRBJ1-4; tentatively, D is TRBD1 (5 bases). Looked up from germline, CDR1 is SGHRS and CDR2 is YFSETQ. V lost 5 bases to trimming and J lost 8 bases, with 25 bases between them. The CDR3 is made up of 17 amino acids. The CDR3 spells CASSSLSRTLRGEKLFF. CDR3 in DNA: TGCGCCAGCAGTTCCCTAAGTCGGACCCTTAGGGGAGAAAAACTGTTTTTT.

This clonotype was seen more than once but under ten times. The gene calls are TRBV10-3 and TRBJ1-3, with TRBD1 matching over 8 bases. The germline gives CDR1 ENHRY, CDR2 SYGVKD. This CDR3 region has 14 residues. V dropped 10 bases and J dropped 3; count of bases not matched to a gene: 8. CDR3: CATSPDRDGNTIYF. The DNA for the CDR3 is TGTGCCACCTCCCCGGACAGGGATGGAAACACCATATATTTT.

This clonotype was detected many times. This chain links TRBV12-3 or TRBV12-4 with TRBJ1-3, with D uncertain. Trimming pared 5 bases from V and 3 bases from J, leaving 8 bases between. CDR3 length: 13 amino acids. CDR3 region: CASSKPNGNTIYF. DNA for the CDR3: TGTGCCAGCAGTAAACCTAATGGAAACACCATATATTTT.

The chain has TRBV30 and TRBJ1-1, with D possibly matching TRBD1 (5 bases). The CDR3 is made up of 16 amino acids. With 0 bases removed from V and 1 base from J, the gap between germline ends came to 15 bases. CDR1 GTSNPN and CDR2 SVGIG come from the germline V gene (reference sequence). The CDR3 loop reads CAWSVPAGRANTEAFF. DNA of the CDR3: TGTGCCTGGAGTGTACCGGCTGGCAGGGCGAACACTGAAGCTTTCTTT.

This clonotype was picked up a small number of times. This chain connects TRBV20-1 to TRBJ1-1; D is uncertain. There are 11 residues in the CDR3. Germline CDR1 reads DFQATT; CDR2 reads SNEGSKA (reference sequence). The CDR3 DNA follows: TGCAGCCCGTGGCTCAACACTGAAGCTTTCTTT. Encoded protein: CSPWLNTEAFF.

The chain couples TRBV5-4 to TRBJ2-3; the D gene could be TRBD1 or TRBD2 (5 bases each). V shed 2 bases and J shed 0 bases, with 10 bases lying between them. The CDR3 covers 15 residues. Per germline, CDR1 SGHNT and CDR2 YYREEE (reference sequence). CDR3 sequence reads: CASSFPRDSTDTQYF. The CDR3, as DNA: TGTGCCAGCAGCTTTCCACGGGACAGCACAGATACGCAGTATTTT.

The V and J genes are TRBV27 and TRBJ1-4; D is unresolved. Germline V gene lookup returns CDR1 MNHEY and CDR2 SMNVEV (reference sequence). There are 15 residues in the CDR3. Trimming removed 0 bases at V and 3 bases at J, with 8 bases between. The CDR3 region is CASSLSGVPNEKLFF. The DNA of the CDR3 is TGTGCCAGCAGTTTATCGGGTGTCCCTAATGAAAAACTGTTTTTT.

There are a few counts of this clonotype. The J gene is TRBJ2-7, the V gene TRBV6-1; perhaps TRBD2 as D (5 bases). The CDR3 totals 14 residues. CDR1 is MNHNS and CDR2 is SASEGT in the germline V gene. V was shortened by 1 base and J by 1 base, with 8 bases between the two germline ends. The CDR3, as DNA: TGTGCCAGCAGTGAAGGCGGACTTTCCTACGAGCAGTACTTC. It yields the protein CASSEGGLSYEQYF.

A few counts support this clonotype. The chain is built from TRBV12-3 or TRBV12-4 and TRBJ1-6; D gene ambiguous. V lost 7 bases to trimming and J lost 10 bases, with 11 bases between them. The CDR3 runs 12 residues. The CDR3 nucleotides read TGTGCCAGCATGGTAGGGAACTCACCCCTCCACTTT. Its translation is CASMVGNSPLHF.

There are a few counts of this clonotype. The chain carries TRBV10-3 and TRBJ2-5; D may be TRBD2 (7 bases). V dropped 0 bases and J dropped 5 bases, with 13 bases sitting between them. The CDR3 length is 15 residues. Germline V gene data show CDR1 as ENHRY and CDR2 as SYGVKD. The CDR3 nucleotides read TGTGCCATCAGTGAGTCATTCCGGGGGGCCGAGACCCAGTACTTC. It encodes CAISESFRGAETQYF.

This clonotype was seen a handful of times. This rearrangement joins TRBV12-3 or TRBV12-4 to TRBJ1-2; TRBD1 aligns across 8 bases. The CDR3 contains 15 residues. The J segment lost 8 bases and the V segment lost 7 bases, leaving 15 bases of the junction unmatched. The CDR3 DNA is TGTGCCAGCAACCCCCGGGACAGGTCCGGTTACGGCTACACCTTC. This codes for CASNPRDRSGYGYTF.

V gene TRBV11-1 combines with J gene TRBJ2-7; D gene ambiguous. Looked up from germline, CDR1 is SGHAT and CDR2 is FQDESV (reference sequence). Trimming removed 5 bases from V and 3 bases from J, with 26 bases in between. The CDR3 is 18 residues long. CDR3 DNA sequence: TGTGCCAGCAGCCGCCTCGACGTACGAAGCTTTGGCAGCTACGAGCAGTACTTC. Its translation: CASSRLDVRSFGSYEQYF.

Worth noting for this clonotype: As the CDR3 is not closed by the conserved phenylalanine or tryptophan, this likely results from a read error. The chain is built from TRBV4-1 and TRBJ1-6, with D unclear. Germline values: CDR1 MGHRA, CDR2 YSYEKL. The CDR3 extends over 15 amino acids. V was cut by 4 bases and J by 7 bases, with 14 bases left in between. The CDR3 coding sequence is TGCGCCAGCAGCCGACTAGGGATCGAGAATTCACCCCTCCACTCT. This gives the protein CASSRLGIENSPLHS.

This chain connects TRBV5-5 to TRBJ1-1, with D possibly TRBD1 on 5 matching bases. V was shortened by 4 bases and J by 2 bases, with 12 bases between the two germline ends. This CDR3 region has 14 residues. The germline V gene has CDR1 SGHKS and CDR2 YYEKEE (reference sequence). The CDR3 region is CASSGGPTNTEAFF. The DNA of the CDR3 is TGTGCCAGCAGCGGGGGACCCACAAACACTGAAGCTTTCTTT.

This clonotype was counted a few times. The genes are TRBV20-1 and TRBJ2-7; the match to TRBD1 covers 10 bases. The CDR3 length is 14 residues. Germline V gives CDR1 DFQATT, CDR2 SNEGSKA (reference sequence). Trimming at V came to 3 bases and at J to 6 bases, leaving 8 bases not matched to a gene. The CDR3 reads CSASHDRGLGEQYF. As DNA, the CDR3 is TGCAGTGCTAGCCATGACAGGGGGCTAGGCGAGCAGTACTTC.